The T cell receptor (beta chain) under discussion was sequenced for a study of blood T cell repertoires in COVID-19 (dated by TCRdb to about 2020). With respect to the entire study: Samples from collaborators originated in the United States, Italy and Spain and spanned both the acute and convalescent phases of COVID-19. The material from the prospective study consisted of cDNA or gDNA derived from T cells, B-cell-depleted T cells, or PBMCs. Deeply sampled blood TCRbeta repertoires from subjects exposed to, actively infected with, or recovered from COVID-19 were included in the dataset. The repertoires were released in a freely available public database intended as a resource for research on the immune response to SARS-CoV-2. The samples were drawn from two sources: the first 160 participants of the ongoing ImmuneRACE study, and 1,254 subjects contributed by 6 global collaborators. The sample metadata nearly always contained a de-identified subject ID, COVID-19 status, age in years and sex. Where available, HLA class I and class II types were taken from metadata supplied by the sample provider and were not determined by assay-based typing.

TCRbeta CDR3 regions were amplified from genomic DNA using the immunoSEQ Assay, a bias-controlled multiplex PCR. Per the original workflow: Nucleated cell counts per sample were estimated from amplification of reference gene primers within the assay. To quantify the absolute abundance of each unique TCRbeta CDR3 rearrangement, sequence reads were collapsed and filtered. For each sample, productive Simpson clonality was calculated by taking the square root of Simpson's diversity index across productive rearrangements. TCRdb's version of the immuneACCESS table is confined to in-frame rearrangements and falls short of the full clone set. An unresolved V gene accounts for under half of the shortfall where checked; the remainder is of unknown origin. The D gene and trimming were derived from the DNA, and the V and J assignments and clone size from that table. The sample table lists approximately 99,000 clones, more than 65% of them with a count of one. Clones ranked in the top ten supply over 15% of the sample.

The CDR3 goes from the cysteine to the phenylalanine over 14 residues. CDR3 DNA only is kept here, 42 bases in frame from base 1. The junction shows trimming of 7 bases on V and 6 bases on J, plus 17 bases between the germline ends. Taken from the germline V gene (reference sequence), the CDR1 and CDR2 loops are SEHNR and FQNEAQ. The paper as a whole reports these results and caveats: The amount of clinical and demographic metadata varied by source and participant and was provided uncurated.

Collaborating institutions collected whole blood in K2EDTA tubes following their own protocols. For TCRbeta analysis, collaborators shipped samples as frozen whole blood, isolated PBMCs, or DNA extracted from either of those sample types. This clone has just one count. What this receptor recognizes is not known. Per-nucleotide qualities are absent, and no much larger clonotype sits a single base away. The sequenced sample consisted of peripheral blood. This sequence originates from a woman of 80 years or more with active or convalescent COVID-19. The chain is assembled from TRBV7-9 and TRBJ2-3, with TRBD1 tentatively as D gene (7 bases match). The DNA sequence reads TGTGCCAGCACTCCCAGGGGGGACGGGGATACGCAGTATTTT. Translated, it reads CASTPRGDGDTQYF. Where the CDR3 stops, the reference TRBV7-9 and TRBJ2-3 genes take over; the full variable domain is DTGVSQNPRHKITKRGQNVTFRCDPISEHNRLYWYRQTLGQGPEFLTYFQNEAQLEKSRLLSDRFSAERPKGSFSTLEIQRTEQGDSAMYLCASTPRGDGDTQYFGPGTRLTVL.